The 23 T cell receptor beta chains listed next were all sequenced from one sample in a study of T cells after yellow fever vaccination. TCRdb reprocessed the 5' RACE reads with MiXCR, giving one entry per CDR3 protein. The repertoire holds some 320,000 distinct CDR3 sequences, 4.1% seen once, with around 25% in the top ten. Sample: PBMCs, taken 5 days after the yellow fever booster vaccination. These receptors were obtained from a man between 18 and 35 years old who received the YFV17D yellow fever vaccine.

J is TRBJ2-7 and V is TRBV4-3; maybe TRBD1 (5 bases). V was cut by 0 bases and J by 3 bases, with 9 bases left in between. Germline values: CDR1 LGHNA, CDR2 YSLEER. This CDR3 is built from 14 residues. As DNA, the CDR3 is TGCGCCAGCAGCCAAGATCGACAGAACTACGAGCAGTACTTC. It specifies CASSQDRQNYEQYF.

This clonotype was detected a few times. The chain recombines TRBV29-1 with TRBJ2-3; tentative D call: TRBD1 (5 bases). V dropped 5 bases and J dropped 7 bases, with 13 bases sitting between them. There are 12 residues in the CDR3. Germline CDR1 and CDR2: SQVTM and ANQGSEA. CDR3 DNA: TGCAGCGTTACCAATAAGGGGAATACGCAGTATTTT. This sequence encodes CSVTNKGNTQYF.

This clonotype was seen ten or more times. The V call is TRBV12-3 or TRBV12-4, the J call TRBJ2-1, with D hard to call. The CDR3 consists of 13 residues. Trimming left V 0 bases short and J 9 bases short, with 9 bases between. CDR3 nucleotide sequence: TGTGCCAGCAGTTTAGCAGGGCCAAGTGAGCAGTTCTTC. Amino acids: CASSLAGPSEQFF.

This clonotype was seen ten or more times. V and J are TRBV6-1 and TRBJ2-7, with 9 bases lining up with TRBD2. Germline lookup yields CDR1 MNHNS and CDR2 SASEGT. V was clipped by 3 bases and J by 2 bases; unmatched bases: 5. The CDR3 has 15 amino acids. The CDR3 region has the DNA TGTGCCAGCAGTGAGAATAGCGGGGGCCCCTACGAGCAGTACTTC. Translation gives CASSENSGGPYEQYF.

This clonotype was picked up many times. The chain uses TRBV4-2 and TRBJ2-3; D unresolved. V was trimmed by 0 bases and J by 4 bases, leaving 8 bases between them. The length of the CDR3 is 14 residues. Germline V gene lookup returns CDR1 LGHNA and CDR2 YNFKEQ. CDR3 sequence (DNA): TGTGCCAGCAGCCAAGAGGGTAGCCCAGATACGCAGTATTTT. It yields the protein CASSQEGSPDTQYF.

V gene TRBV6-1 combines with J gene TRBJ2-7; TRBD1 matches at 7 bases. From germline, CDR1 is MNHNS and CDR2 SASEGT. The trim removed 0 bases at V and 11 bases at J, leaving 7 bases unmatched. The CDR3 covers 13 residues. CDR3 DNA sequence: TGTGCCAGCAGTGAAGCGGGACAGCCCGAAAAGTACGTC. Its translation is CASSEAGQPEKYV.

The chain joins TRBV3-1 to TRBJ1-1, with D unresolved. V lost 1 base and J lost 1, with 4 bases in between. The CDR3 covers 13 residues. CDR1 is LGHDT and CDR2 is YNNKEL in the germline V gene (reference sequence). In DNA form, the CDR3 reads TGTGCCAGCAGCCAAGGGTGGAACACTGAAGCTTTCTTT. Amino acid sequence: CASSQGWNTEAFF.

This chain uses TRBV29-1 with TRBJ2-3, with D possibly TRBD1 on 6 matching bases. The CDR3 has 15 amino acids. Germline V gene sequence: CDR1 SQVTM, CDR2 ANQGSEA. V lost 3 bases to trimming and J lost 2 bases, with 15 bases between them. The CDR3 DNA reads TGCAGCGTTGAGAACAGGGACCGAAACACAGATACGCAGTATTTT. It translates to CSVENRDRNTDTQYF.

This clonotype was recorded many times. The chain links TRBV7-6 to TRBJ2-3, with D unresolved. This CDR3 spans 12 amino acids. CDR1 and CDR2 (germline): SGHVS, FNYEAQ. Trimming removed 4 bases at V and 7 bases at J, with 9 bases between. CDR3: CASSSAGNTQYF. The CDR3 nucleotides read TGTGCCAGCAGCTCCGCCGGTAATACGCAGTATTTT.

This clonotype came up a few times. This sequence joins TRBV6-6 and TRBJ1-3; 7 nucleotides agree with TRBD1. With 8 bases clipped from V and 8 bases from J, the junction kept 9 bases outside the gene matches. Germline CDR1 is MNHNY and CDR2 is SVGAGI (reference sequence). There are 13 residues in the CDR3. CDR3 sequence: CASLDRSLDTIYF. The CDR3 DNA is TGTGCCAGCTTGGACAGGTCTTTAGACACCATATATTTT.

This clonotype has more than one count but fewer than ten. The chain has TRBV27 and TRBJ2-1, with 7 bases matching TRBD1. The CDR3 is 14 amino acids. The germline V gene encodes CDR1 MNHEY and CDR2 SMNVEV (reference sequence). The trim removed 4 bases at V and 8 bases at J, leaving 8 bases unmatched. This CDR3 reads CASSYDRVYDEQFF. CDR3 in DNA: TGTGCCAGCAGTTATGACAGGGTTTACGATGAGCAGTTCTTC.

The chain has TRBV7-2 and TRBJ2-7; 7 bases are a match to TRBD2. Germline trimming cut 5 bases from V and 7 bases from J; bases unmatched to any gene: 14. The length of the CDR3 is 15 residues. Germline assignment: CDR1 SGHTA and CDR2 FQGNSA. The CDR3 DNA reads as TGTGCCAGCAGCCAAAGCGGGGCTCTCTTCGGGGAGCAGTACTTC. Translated, it gives CASSQSGALFGEQYF. Full variable domain (outside the CDR3, taken from reference TRBV7-2 and TRBJ2-7): GAGVSQSPSNKVTEKGKDVELRCDPISGHTALYWYRQSLGQGLEFLIYFQGNSAPDKSGLPSDRFSAERTGGSVSTLTIQRTQQEDSAVYLCASSQSGALFGEQYFGPGTRLTVT.

This clonotype was detected ten times or more. The chain is built from TRBV6-2 or TRBV6-3 and TRBJ2-3; 11 positions agree with TRBD2. The CDR3 loop spans 14 amino acids. Germline V gene sequence: CDR1 MNHEY, CDR2 SVGEGT. Trimming took 5 bases from V and 4 from J; bases not matched to a gene: 2. The CDR3 protein is CASSHSGGADTQYF. Written as DNA, the CDR3 is TGTGCCAGCAGTCATAGCGGGGGGGCAGATACGCAGTATTTT.

This clonotype has more than one count but fewer than ten. The chain links TRBV15 to TRBJ1-5, with D uncertain. The CDR3 loop spans 18 amino acids. CDR1 and CDR2 (germline): LNHNV, YYDKDF (reference sequence). Trimming removed 1 base from V and 0 bases from J, with 16 bases in between. The CDR3 sequence: CATSRVLGSGYSNQPQHF. The CDR3 region has the DNA TGTGCCACCAGCAGAGTCTTAGGCAGCGGATATAGCAATCAGCCCCAGCATTTT.

The gene calls are TRBV7-9 and TRBJ1-1; D is ambiguous. Germline CDR1 and CDR2: SEHNR and FQNEAQ (reference sequence). This CDR3 comprises 16 residues. Trimming stripped 5 bases from V and 5 bases from J, with 21 bases between. CDR3 nucleotides: TGTGCCAGCAGCCGCTGGCGGGGAATAGTGGGAACTGAAGCTTTCTTT. It specifies CASSRWRGIVGTEAFF.

This clonotype was detected ten times or more. The rearrangement joins TRBV11-2 to TRBJ2-4; no definite D call. With 1 base removed from V and 5 bases from J, the gap between germline ends came to 6 bases. Germline V gene lookup returns CDR1 SGHAT and CDR2 FQNNGV. The CDR3 has 13 amino acids. The CDR3: CASSLVGENIQYF. CDR3 DNA sequence: TGTGCCAGCAGCTTAGTCGGAGAAAACATTCAGTACTTC.

V usage is TRBV7-2 and J usage is TRBJ2-3; tentatively, D is TRBD2 (6 bases). CDR3 length: 15 residues. Germline V gene data show CDR1 as SGHTA and CDR2 as FQGNSA. Trimming pared 1 base from V and 7 bases from J, leaving 15 bases between. The CDR3 DNA follows: TGTGCCAGCAGCTTAGGTCCGCGGGGAGCCAATACGCAGTATTTT. Translated: CASSLGPRGANTQYF.

There are many counts of this clonotype. The chain couples TRBV4-2 to TRBJ2-3; D possibly corresponds to TRBD2 (6 bases). There are 16 residues in the CDR3. Trimming cost V 0 bases and J 10 bases, with 20 bases left between them. CDR1 LGHNA and CDR2 YNFKEQ come from the germline V gene. The CDR3 loop reads CASSQDLGTHPGAQYF. CDR3 nucleotides: TGTGCCAGCAGCCAAGATCTCGGGACTCACCCCGGAGCGCAGTATTTT.

The gene calls are TRBV5-1 and TRBJ2-7, with TRBD1 as a possible D gene (6 bases). The germline CDR1 and CDR2 sequences are SGHRS and YFSETQ. V was shortened by 4 bases and J by 3 bases, with 17 bases between the two germline ends. This CDR3 comprises 15 residues. In nucleotides, the CDR3 is TGCGCCAGCAGCGAGACCACAGGGTGGGGCTACGAGCAGTACGTC. Its translation is CASSETTGWGYEQYV.

The chain carries TRBV7-7 and TRBJ2-3; tentatively, D is TRBD1 (5 bases). The length of the CDR3 is 15 residues. Between the trimmed V and J ends, which lost 4 bases and 0 bases, there was a span of 11 bases. CDR1 is SSHAT and CDR2 is FNYEAQ in the germline V gene (reference sequence). The CDR3: CASSYSGASTDTQYF. The CDR3 region has the DNA TGTGCCAGCAGCTATAGTGGGGCTAGCACAGATACGCAGTATTTT.

The table lists this clonotype with many counts. The rearrangement links TRBV20-1 to TRBJ2-7, with 7 nucleotides matching TRBD2. Germline values: CDR1 DFQATT, CDR2 SNEGSKA (reference sequence). The J segment lost 6 bases and the V segment lost 2 bases, leaving 4 bases of the junction unmatched. CDR3 length: 12 residues. The CDR3 spells CSARSGASEQYV. As DNA, the CDR3 is TGCAGTGCTAGAAGCGGGGCCTCCGAGCAGTACGTC.

Many counts were recorded for this clonotype. V gene TRBV25-1 combines with J gene TRBJ1-4; D call uncertain. This CDR3 contains 15 residues. V was clipped by 0 bases and J by 7 bases, with 12 bases between them. CDR1 is MGHDK and CDR2 is SYGVNS in the germline V gene. CDR3 in amino acids: CASSEYQVWGEKLFF. The CDR3 bases are TGTGCCAGCAGTGAATATCAGGTCTGGGGTGAAAAACTGTTTTTT.

This clonotype showed up many times. The chain carries TRBV15 and TRBJ1-2; no clear D gene. The germline V gene has CDR1 LNHNV and CDR2 YYDKDF (reference sequence). The CDR3 has 12 residues. Trimming shortened V by 5 bases and J by 4 bases, and 8 bases separated the two germline ends. This CDR3 is CATSDAGYGYTF. The CDR3 DNA follows: TGTGCCACCAGCGATGCGGGCTATGGCTACACCTTC.